Below are 12 T cell receptor beta chains sequenced from a single sample in a study of CD8+CD57+ T cells in acquired aplastic anemia. Profiling of TCR beta VDJ combinations and CDR3 sequences used genomic DNA as template. TCRdb re-derived calls from the reads in MiXCR, one entry per CDR3 protein. The sample holds 150,000 to 200,000 distinct CDR3 sequences, under 55% seen once. Patients chosen for sequencing had CD8+CD57+ cells that had expanded, as shown by flow cytometry. Sequences were obtained from sorted CD4+, CD8+, or CD8+CD57+ T cells (not recorded which) from PBMCs. The receptors here all came from a human donor with aplastic anemia.

Regarding this clonotype: A read error may be the cause here, since a much bigger clone is one base away. V is TRBV5-1 and J is TRBJ2-1, with a tentative D call TRBD2 (5 bases). This CDR3 is built from 16 residues. The germline V gene has CDR1 SGHRS and CDR2 YFSETQ. Here the CDR3 DNA reads TGCGCCAGCAGCTACGACCCCGGGGTGGGCCAGAATGAGCAGGTCTTC. Its translation is CASSYDPGVGQNEQVF.

V gene TRBV6-5 combines with J gene TRBJ1-5; perhaps TRBD1 as D (5 bases). The CDR3 has 15 residues. V was shortened by 0 bases and J by 5 bases, with 11 bases between the two germline ends. The germline V gene encodes CDR1 MNHEY and CDR2 SVGAGI. The DNA of the CDR3 is TGTGCCAGCAGTTACTCGGGGACCTCCCATCAGCCCCAGCATTTT. The encoded protein is CASSYSGTSHQPQHF.

This clonotype was observed many times. The chain is built from TRBV3-1 and TRBJ2-5; perhaps TRBD2 as D (7 bases). Germline CDR1 LGHDT, CDR2 YNNKEL (reference sequence). This CDR3 comprises 16 residues. Trimming removed 4 bases from V and 6 bases from J, with 21 bases in between. CDR3 DNA sequence: TGTGCCAGCAGCCCTTTCAGTGCGGGGGCCTTGCAGACCCAGTACTTC. Its protein product is CASSPFSAGALQTQYF.

This chain links TRBV9 with TRBJ2-7; 8 bases are shared with TRBD1. Germline CDR1 SGDLS, CDR2 YYNGEE. J was trimmed by 0 bases and V by 8 bases; bases with no gene match: 13. The CDR3 sequence is 16 residues long. CDR3 loop: CASSFRTGTSSYEQYF. The CDR3 nucleotides are TGTGCCAGTAGCTTCCGGACAGGGACGAGCTCCTACGAGCAGTACTTC.

The chain's CDR3 is CASKQGLTNYGYTF. Here the CDR3 DNA reads TGTGCCAGCAAGCAGGGATTAACTAACTATGGCTACACCTTC. This chain links TRBV2 with TRBJ1-2; tentative D call: TRBD1 (5 bases). CDR3 length: 14 residues. Germline values: CDR1 SNHLY, CDR2 FYNNEI. Trimming left V 7 bases short and J 0 bases short, with 12 bases between.

In its sample, this clonotype was seen many times. The chain combines TRBV6-5 with TRBJ1-1; D is uncertain. This CDR3 contains 12 residues. V lost 7 bases and J 7 bases, leaving 13 bases between the germline ends. The germline gives CDR1 MNHEY, CDR2 SVGAGI. This chain's CDR3 is CASTSLWSEAFF. The CDR3, as DNA: TGTGCCAGCACCTCTTTATGGAGTGAAGCTTTCTTT.

This clonotype was seen ten or more times. The chain combines TRBV7-9 with TRBJ1-5, with D unresolved. From germline, CDR1 is SEHNR and CDR2 FQNEAQ (reference sequence). V lost 6 bases and J lost 3, with 12 bases in between. The CDR3 runs to 14 residues. As DNA, the CDR3 is TGTGCCAGCAGGCCAAAAGGGCCCAATCAGCCCCAGCATTTT. This gives the protein CASRPKGPNQPQHF.

The sample holds a few counts of this clonotype. The J gene is TRBJ2-7, the V gene TRBV15, with D unresolved. The CDR3 length is 13 residues. Trimming removed 0 bases at V and 5 bases at J, with 8 bases between. Germline CDR1 and CDR2: LNHNV and YYDKDF (reference sequence). In DNA, the CDR3 is TGTGCCACCAGCAGAGACCTCCGCGACGAGCAGTACTTC. It translates to CATSRDLRDEQYF.

The chain combines TRBV10-1 with TRBJ1-1; weak D call: TRBD1 (6 bases). V was shortened by 5 bases and J by 10 bases, with 23 bases between the two germline ends. Looked up from germline, CDR1 is WNHNN and CDR2 is SYGVQD (reference sequence). The CDR3 contains 15 residues. This CDR3 is CASSKTDRPPKGAFF. CDR3 DNA sequence: TGCGCCAGCAGTAAAACGGACAGACCACCAAAGGGAGCTTTCTTT.

The sample holds a few counts of this clonotype. This rearrangement joins TRBV10-3 to TRBJ2-7; D is possibly TRBD1 (8 bases). CDR1 ENHRY and CDR2 SYGVKD come from the germline V gene. The CDR3 totals 14 residues. V gave up 5 bases and J gave up 3 bases, with 14 bases separating them. Written as DNA, the CDR3 is TGTGCCATCAGTTCGGACAGGGACTACTACGAGCAGTACTTC. Translating it yields CAISSDRDYYEQYF.

The table lists this clonotype with a few counts. This sequence joins TRBV5-1 and TRBJ2-5, with TRBD2 as a possible D gene (7 bases). The CDR3 contains 15 residues. CDR1 is SGHRS and CDR2 is YFSETQ in the germline V gene. V was pared by 7 bases and J by 4 bases, with 20 bases between. The CDR3 coding sequence is TGCGCCAGCGGAAGAGGCGGGGGCCTTCCAGAGACCCAGTACTTC. Translation: CASGRGGGLPETQYF.

This clonotype was found once. The rearrangement joins TRBV12-3 or TRBV12-4 to TRBJ1-5; D unresolved. V was pared by 5 bases and J by 7 bases, with 12 bases between. This CDR3 comprises 13 residues. This chain's CDR3 is CASSLTVSQPQHF. The CDR3 DNA reads as TGTGCCAGCAGTCTCACAGTTTCCCAGCCCCAGCATTTT.